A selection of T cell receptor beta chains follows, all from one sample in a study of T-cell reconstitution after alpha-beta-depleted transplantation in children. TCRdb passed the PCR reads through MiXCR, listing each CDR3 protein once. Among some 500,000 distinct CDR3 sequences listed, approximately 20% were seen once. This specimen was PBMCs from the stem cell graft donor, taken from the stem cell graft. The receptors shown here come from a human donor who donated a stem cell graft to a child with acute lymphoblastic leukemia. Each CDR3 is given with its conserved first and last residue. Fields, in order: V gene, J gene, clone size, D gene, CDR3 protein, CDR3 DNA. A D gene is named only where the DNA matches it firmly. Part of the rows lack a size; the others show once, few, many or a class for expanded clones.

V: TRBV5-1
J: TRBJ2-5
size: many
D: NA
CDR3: CASSLDRGRETQYF
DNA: TGTGCCAGCAGCTTAGATAGGGGGAGAGAGACCCAGTACTTC

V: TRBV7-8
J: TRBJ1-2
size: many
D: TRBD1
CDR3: CASSLAPGRGYGYTF
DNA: TGTGCCAGCAGCTTAGCGCCAGGCAGGGGGTATGGCTACACCTTC

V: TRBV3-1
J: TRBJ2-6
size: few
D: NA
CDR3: CASSQAGAGANVLTF
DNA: TGTGCCAGCAGCCAAGCCGGAGCCGGGGCCAACGTCCTGACTTTC

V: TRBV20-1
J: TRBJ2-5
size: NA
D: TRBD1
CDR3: CSPSAPLDRDRYQETQYF
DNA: TGCAGTCCGTCTGCTCCCTTGGACAGGGATCGGTACCAAGAGACCCAGTACTTC

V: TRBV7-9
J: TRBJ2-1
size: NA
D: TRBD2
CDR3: CASSLGTWTSGSHEQFF
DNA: TGTGCCAGCAGCTTAGGAACCTGGACTAGCGGGAGCCATGAGCAGTTCTTC

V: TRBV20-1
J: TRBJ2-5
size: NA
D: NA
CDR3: CSAATDAGGAETQYF
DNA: TGCAGTGCAGCCACGGACGCCGGAGGGGCAGAGACCCAGTACTTC

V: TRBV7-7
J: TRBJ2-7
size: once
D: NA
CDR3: CASSFQGTGEQYF
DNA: TGTGCCAGCAGCTTCCAAGGGACGGGCGAGCAGTACTTC

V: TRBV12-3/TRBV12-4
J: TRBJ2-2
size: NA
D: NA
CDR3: CASSLTMDRNTGELFF
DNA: TGTGCCAGCAGCCTTACCATGGACAGGAACACCGGGGAGCTGTTTTTT

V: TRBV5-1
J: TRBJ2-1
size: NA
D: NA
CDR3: CASSLLAGRSYNEQFF
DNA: TGCGCCAGCAGCTTGTTGGCGGGACGCTCCTACAATGAGCAGTTCTTC

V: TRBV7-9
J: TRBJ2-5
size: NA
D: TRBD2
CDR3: CASSRGSGILGETQYF
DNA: TGTGCCAGCAGCCGGGGGAGCGGGATATTAGGAGAGACCCAGTACTTC

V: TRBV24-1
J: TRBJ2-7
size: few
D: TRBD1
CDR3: CATSLTGGATYEQYF
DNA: TGTGCCACCAGCTTGACAGGGGGAGCAACCTACGAGCAGTACTTC

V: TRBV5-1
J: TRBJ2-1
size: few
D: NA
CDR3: CASSLTKSYNEQFF
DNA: TGCGCCAGCAGCTTGACCAAAAGCTACAATGAGCAGTTCTTC

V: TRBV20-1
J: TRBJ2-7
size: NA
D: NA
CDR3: CSAPRGDTEPYEQYF
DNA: TGCAGTGCTCCAAGGGGGGACACAGAACCCTACGAGCAGTACTTC

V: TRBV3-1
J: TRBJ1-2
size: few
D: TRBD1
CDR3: CASSQVGTGRGYTF
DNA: TGTGCCAGCAGCCAAGTTGGGACAGGGCGAGGCTACACCTTC

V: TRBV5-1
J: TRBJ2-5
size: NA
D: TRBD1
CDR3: CASRSGTGGGETQYF
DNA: TGCGCCAGCAGATCGGGGACAGGGGGCGGTGAGACCCAGTACTTC

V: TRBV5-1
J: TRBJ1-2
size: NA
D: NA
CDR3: CASSSRALNYGYTF
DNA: TGCGCCAGCAGCTCCCGGGCACTCAACTATGGCTACACCTTC

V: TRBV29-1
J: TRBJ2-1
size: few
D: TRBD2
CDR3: CSALTGTSAEQFF
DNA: TGCAGCGCCTTAACCGGGACTAGCGCTGAGCAGTTCTTC

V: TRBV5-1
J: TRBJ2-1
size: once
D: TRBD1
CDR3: CASSFGDRVYNEQFF
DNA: TGCGCCAGCAGCTTTGGGGACAGGGTTTACAATGAGCAGTTCTTC

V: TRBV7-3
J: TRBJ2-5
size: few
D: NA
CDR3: CATRARGNPQETQYF
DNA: TGTGCCACCCGGGCGCGAGGAAACCCCCAAGAGACCCAGTACTTC

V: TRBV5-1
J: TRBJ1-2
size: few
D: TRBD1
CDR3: CASSFIGSIKGQGERGYTF
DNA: TGCGCCAGCAGCTTCATCGGGTCGATCAAAGGACAGGGCGAGCGTGGCTACACCTTC

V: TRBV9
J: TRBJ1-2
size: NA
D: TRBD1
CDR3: CASSATGAFVGSGYTF
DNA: TGTGCCAGCAGCGCGACAGGGGCATTCGTAGGGTCTGGCTACACCTTC

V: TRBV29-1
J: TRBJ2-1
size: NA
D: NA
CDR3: CSVEDLWSNEQFF
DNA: TGCAGCGTTGAAGATCTTTGGTCCAATGAGCAGTTCTTC

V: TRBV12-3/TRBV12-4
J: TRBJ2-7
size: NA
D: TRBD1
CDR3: CASSEAGGRFYTYEQYF
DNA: TGTGCCAGCAGCGAAGCAGGGGGCAGGTTCTATACCTACGAGCAGTACTTC

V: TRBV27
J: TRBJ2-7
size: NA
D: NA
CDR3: CASSLTGLFRNEQYF
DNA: TGTGCCAGCAGTCTCACAGGGCTCTTTAGGAACGAGCAGTACTTC

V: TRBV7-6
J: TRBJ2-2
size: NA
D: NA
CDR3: CASSLLQGDTGELFF
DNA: TGTGCCAGCAGCTTATTACAGGGAGACACCGGGGAGCTGTTTTTT

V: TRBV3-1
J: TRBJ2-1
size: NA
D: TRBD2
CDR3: CASRASGKGYNEQFF
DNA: TGTGCCAGCAGAGCTAGCGGGAAGGGCTACAATGAGCAGTTCTTC

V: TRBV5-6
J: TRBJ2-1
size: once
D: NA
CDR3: CASSMAGNRGYNEQFF
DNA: TGTGCCAGCAGCATGGCGGGCAATAGGGGTTACAATGAGCAGTTCTTC

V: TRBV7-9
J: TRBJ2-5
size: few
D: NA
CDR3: CASSLVGMGETQYF
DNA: TGTGCCAGCAGCTTAGTCGGGATGGGGGAGACCCAGTACTTC

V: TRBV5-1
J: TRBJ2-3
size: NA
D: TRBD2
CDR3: CASSPMTNFKLTSGAPDTQYF
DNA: TGCGCCAGCAGCCCAATGACTAACTTCAAACTGACTAGCGGAGCCCCGGATACGCAGTATTTT

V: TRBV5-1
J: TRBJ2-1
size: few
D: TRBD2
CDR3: CASSAGLTSRSYNEQFF
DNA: TGCGCCAGCAGCGCGGGACTAACATCCCGCTCCTACAATGAGCAGTTCTTC

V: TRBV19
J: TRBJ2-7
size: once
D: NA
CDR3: CASSPGLGMGEQYF
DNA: TGTGCCAGTAGCCCGGGACTGGGGATGGGGGAGCAGTACTTC

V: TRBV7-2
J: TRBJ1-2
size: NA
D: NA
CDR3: CASSLQNYYGYTF
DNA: TGTGCCAGCAGCTTACAGAATTACTATGGCTACACCTTC

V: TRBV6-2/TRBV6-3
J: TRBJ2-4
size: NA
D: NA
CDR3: CASSYSLSVSAGALLNGIQYF
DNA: TGTGCCAGCAGTTACTCGTTATCAGTTTCGGCAGGGGCCTTACTGAACGGCATTCAGTACTTC

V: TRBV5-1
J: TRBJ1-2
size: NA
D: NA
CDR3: CASSFMGAPGRNYGYTF
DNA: TGCGCCAGCAGCTTCATGGGGGCGCCGGGAAGAAACTATGGCTACACCTTC

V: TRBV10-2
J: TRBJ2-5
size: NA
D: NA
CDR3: CASRAYSFWEETQYF
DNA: TGCGCCAGCAGGGCTTATAGCTTTTGGGAGGAGACCCAGTACTTC

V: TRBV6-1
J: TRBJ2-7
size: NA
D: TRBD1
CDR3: CASNRDRGLDEQYF
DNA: TGTGCCAGTAACCGGGACAGGGGACTCGACGAGCAGTACTTC

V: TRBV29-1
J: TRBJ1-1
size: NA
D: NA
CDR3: CSVEDRLSGRTEAFF
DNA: TGCAGCGTTGAAGATCGGCTTTCGGGGAGGACTGAAGCTTTCTTT

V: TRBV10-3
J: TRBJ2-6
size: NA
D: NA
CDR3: CAIYSLSSGANVLTF
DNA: TGTGCCATCTACAGTCTCTCCTCTGGGGCCAACGTCCTGACTTTC

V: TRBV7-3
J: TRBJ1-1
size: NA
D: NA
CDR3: CASSPRSDITEAFF
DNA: TGTGCCAGCAGCCCCCGTTCAGATATCACTGAAGCTTTCTTT

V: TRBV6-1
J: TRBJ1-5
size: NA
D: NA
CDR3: CASSEGGTQPQHF
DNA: TGTGCCAGCAGTGAAGGGGGTACTCAGCCCCAGCATTTT

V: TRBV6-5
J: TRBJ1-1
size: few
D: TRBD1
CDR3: CASAQTGDTEAFF
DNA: TGTGCCAGCGCACAGACAGGGGACACTGAAGCTTTCTTT

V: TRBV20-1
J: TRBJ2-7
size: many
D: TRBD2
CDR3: CSARGLADSYEQYF
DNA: TGCAGTGCTAGAGGGCTAGCGGACTCCTACGAGCAGTACTTC

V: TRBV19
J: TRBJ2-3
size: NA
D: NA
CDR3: CASSWSETDTQYF
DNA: TGTGCCAGTAGCTGGAGCGAGACAGATACGCAGTATTTT

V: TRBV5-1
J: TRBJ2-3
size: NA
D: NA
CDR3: CASSAGTLTDTQYF
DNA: TGCGCCAGCAGTGCAGGGACTCTAACAGATACGCAGTATTTT

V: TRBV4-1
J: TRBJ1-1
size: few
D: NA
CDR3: CASSHPIDRRYMNTEAFF
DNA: TGCGCCAGCAGCCACCCAATTGACAGGAGATACATGAACACTGAAGCTTTCTTT

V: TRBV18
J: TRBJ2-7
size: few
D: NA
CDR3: CASSPAPGYEQYF
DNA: TGTGCCAGCTCACCAGCTCCAGGGTACGAGCAGTACTTC

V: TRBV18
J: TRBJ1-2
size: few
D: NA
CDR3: CASTVTQAAGYTF
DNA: TGTGCCAGCACCGTGACGCAGGCGGCTGGCTACACCTTC

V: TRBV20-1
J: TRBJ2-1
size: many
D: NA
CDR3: CSARSPTGLEQFF
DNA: TGCAGTGCTAGGAGCCCAACCGGACTAGAGCAGTTCTTC